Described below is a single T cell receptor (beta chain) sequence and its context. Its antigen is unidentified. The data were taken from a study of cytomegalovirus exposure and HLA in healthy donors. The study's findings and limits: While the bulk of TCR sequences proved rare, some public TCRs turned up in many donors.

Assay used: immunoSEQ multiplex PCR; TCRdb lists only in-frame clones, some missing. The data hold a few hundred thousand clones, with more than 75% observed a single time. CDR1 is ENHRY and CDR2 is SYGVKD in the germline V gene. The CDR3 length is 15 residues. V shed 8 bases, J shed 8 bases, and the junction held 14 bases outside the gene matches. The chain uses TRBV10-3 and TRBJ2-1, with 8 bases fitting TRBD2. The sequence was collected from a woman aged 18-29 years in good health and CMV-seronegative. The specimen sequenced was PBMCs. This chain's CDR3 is CAISPLAGLRYEQFF. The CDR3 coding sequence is TGTGCCATCTCTCCTCTAGCGGGCCTTCGCTATGAGCAGTTCTTC.